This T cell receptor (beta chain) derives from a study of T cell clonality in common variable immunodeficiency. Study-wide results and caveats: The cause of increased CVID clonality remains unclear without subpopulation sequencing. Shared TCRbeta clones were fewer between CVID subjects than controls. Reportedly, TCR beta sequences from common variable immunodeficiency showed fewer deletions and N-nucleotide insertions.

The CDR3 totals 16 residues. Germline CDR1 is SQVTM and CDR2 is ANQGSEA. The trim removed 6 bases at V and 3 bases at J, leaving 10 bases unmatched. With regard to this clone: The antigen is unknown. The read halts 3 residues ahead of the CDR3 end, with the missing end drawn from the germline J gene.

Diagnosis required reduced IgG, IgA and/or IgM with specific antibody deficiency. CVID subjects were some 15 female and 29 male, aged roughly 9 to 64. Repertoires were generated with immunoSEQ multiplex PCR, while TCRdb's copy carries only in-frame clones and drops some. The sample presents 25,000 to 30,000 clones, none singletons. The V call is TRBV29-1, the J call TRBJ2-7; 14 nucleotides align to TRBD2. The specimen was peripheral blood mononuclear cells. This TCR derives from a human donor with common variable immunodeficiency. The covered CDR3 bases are TGCAGCGTAGGGGGAGGGGGACTAGCGGGGGTCTACGAG. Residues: CSVGGGGLAGVYE. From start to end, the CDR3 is CSVGGGGLAGVYEQYF.